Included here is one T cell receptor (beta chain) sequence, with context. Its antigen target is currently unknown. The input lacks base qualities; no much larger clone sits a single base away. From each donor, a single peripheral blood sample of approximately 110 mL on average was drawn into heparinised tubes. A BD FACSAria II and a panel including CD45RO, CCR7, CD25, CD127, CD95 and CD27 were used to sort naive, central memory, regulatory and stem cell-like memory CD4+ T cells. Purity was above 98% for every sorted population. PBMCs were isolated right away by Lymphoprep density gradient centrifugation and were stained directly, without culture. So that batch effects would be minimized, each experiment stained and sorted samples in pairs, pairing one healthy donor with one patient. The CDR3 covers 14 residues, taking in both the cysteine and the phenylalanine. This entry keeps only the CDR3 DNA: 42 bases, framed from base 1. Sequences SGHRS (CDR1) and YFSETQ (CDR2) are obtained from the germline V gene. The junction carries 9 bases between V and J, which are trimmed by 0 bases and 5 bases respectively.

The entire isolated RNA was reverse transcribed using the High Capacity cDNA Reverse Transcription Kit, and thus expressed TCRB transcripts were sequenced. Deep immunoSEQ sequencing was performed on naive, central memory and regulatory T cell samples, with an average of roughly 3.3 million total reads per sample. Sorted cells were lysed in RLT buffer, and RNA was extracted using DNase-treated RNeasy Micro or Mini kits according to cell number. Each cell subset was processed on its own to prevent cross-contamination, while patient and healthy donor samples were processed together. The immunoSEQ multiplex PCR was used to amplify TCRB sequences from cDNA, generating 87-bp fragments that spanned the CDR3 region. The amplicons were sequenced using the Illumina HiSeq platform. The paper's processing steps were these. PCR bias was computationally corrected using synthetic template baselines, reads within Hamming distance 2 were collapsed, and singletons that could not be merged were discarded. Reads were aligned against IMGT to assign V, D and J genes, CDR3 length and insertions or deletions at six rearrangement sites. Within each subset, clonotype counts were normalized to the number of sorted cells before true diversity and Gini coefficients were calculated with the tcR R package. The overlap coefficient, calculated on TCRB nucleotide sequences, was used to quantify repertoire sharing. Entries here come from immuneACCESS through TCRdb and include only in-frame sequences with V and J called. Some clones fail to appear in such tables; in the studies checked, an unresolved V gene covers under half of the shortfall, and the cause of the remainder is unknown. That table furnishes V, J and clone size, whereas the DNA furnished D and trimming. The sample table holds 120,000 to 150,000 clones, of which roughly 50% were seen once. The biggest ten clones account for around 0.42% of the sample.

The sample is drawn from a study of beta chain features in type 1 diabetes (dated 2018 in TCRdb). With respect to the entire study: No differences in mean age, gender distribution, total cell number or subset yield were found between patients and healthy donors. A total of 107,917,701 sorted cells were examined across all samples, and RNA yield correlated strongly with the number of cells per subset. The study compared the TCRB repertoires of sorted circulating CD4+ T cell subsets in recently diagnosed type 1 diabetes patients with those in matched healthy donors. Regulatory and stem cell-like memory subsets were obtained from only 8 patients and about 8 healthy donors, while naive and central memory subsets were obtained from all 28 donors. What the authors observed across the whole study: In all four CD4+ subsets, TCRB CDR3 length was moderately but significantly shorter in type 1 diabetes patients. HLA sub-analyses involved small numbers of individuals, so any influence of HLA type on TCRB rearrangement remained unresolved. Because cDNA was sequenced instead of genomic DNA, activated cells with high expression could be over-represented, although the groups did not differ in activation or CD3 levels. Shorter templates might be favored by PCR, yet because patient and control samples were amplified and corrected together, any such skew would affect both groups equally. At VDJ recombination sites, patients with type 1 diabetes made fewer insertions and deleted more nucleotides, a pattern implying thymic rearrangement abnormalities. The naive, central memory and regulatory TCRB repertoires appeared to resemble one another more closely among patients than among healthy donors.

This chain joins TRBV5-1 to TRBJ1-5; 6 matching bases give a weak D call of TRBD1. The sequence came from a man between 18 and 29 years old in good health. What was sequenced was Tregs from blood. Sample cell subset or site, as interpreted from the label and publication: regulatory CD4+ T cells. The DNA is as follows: TGCGCCAGCAGCTTGGCACCAGGGGATCAGCCCCAGCATTTT. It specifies CASSLAPGDQPQHF.